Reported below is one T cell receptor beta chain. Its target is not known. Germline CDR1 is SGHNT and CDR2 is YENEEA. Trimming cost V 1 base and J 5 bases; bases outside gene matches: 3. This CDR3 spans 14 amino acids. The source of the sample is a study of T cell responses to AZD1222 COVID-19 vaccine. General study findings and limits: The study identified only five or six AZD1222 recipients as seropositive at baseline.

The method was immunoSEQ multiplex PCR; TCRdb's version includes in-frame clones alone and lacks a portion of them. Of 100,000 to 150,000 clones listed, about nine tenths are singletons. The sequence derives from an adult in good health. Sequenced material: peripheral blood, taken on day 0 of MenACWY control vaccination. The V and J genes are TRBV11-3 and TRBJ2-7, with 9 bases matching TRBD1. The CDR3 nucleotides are TGTGCCAGCAGCTTAGGGACAGGGGCTCACGAGCAGTACTTC. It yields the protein CASSLGTGAHEQYF.